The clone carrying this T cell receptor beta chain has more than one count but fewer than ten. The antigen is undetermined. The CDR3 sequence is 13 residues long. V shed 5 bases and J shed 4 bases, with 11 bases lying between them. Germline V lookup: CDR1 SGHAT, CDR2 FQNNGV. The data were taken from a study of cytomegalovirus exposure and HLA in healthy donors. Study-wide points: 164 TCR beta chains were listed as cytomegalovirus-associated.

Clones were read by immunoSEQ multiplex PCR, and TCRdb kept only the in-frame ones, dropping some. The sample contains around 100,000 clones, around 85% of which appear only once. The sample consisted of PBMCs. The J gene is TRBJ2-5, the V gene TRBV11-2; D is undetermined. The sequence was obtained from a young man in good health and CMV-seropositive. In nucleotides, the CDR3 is TGTGCCAGCAGCGTTAATTCGGGAGAGACCCAGTACTTC. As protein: CASSVNSGETQYF.